Listed below are T cell receptor beta chains from one sample, sequenced in a study of neurological immune-mediated disorders. TCRdb re-analysed the 5' RACE reads in MiXCR, keeping a single row per CDR3 protein. The sample has 50,000 to 70,000 distinct CDR3 sequences, 3.4% seen once. The sequencing sample was made of PBMCs. The receptors were sampled from a man in his forties with multiple sclerosis. The CDR3 runs from the conserved cysteine through the conserved F or W. The D gene is left open where the match is weak.

d_call j_call v_call cdr3_aa
. TRBJ1-2 TRBV10-3 CAIRSGETGYGYTF
. TRBJ1-2 TRBV7-9 CASSFPGEDYGYTF
. TRBJ2-7 TRBV4-2 CASSQDESYEQYF
. TRBJ1-1 TRBV5-1 CASSYLTGSNTEAFF
. TRBJ2-1 TRBV12-3/TRBV12-4 CASLPEQFF
. TRBJ1-1 TRBV20-1 CSVDGLSNTEAFF
. TRBJ2-3 TRBV6-1 CASSVLMGNTDTQYF
. TRBJ1-1 TRBV7-2 CASSPPGREAFF
. TRBJ1-2 TRBV20-1 CSARGQFYGYTF
. TRBJ1-2 TRBV20-1 CSARGTASNYGYTF
TRBD2 TRBJ2-5 TRBV20-1 CSASPGATSGRGTQYF
TRBD1 TRBJ2-7 TRBV5-6 CASSRQGIEQYF
. TRBJ2-7 TRBV5-1 CASSLDSPADEQYF
. TRBJ1-1 TRBV20-1 CSARDGGAGTEAFF
TRBD1 TRBJ1-6 TRBV6-5 CASSSGQGGQATLNF
. TRBJ2-3 TRBV20-1 CSARDRQRPSTDTQYF
TRBD2 TRBJ2-1 TRBV7-3 CASSPISGHSYNEQFF
. TRBJ2-1 TRBV10-3 CAISENPYNEQFF
TRBD2 TRBJ2-1 TRBV7-9 CASSLARKWGLAETYNEQFF
TRBD2 TRBJ2-1 TRBV7-6 CASSLGPAGSPREQFF
. TRBJ2-3 TRBV20-1 CSARYRGGPDTQYF
. TRBJ1-4 TRBV10-3 CAISEVTNEKLFF
. TRBJ2-5 TRBV7-2 CASSFSAASMATQYF
. TRBJ2-1 TRBV27 CASSPPGFSSYNEQFF
TRBD2 TRBJ2-2 TRBV7-3 CASNQPGLACSGELFF
. TRBJ2-7 TRBV12-3/TRBV12-4 CASALTGPHEQYF